Each of the 19 T cell receptor beta chains below was sequenced from the same sample in a study of OX40 agonist ivuxolimab in advanced cancers. The library was produced with the immunoSEQ multiplex PCR assay. TCRdb retrieved this table from immuneACCESS and kept in-frame rearrangements only. Not all clones are present; in checked studies, unresolved V genes account for under half, and no reason is known for the remainder. Within this sample are some 74,000 clones, with around 94% of them counted one time only. 9.6% of the sample goes to the ten largest clones. Sample: CD4+ or CD8+ T cells sorted from blood, taken in a trial of the OX40 agonist ivuxolimab. These receptors came from an adult with an advanced solid tumor such as melanoma, head and neck, liver or kidney cancer.

The genes are TRBV2 and TRBJ2-7; 14 bases fit TRBD2. In germline, CDR1 is SNHLY, CDR2 FYNNEI. The CDR3 covers 14 residues. The junction had 6 bases not matched to a gene; V was cut back by 10 bases and J by 4 bases. CDR3 sequence (DNA): TGTGCCATAAAGGGACTAGCGGGAGCTTACGAGCAGTACTTC. Residues: CAIKGLAGAYEQYF.

In this sample, this clone turned up once. The rearrangement uses TRBV5-4 and TRBJ1-1, with TRBD1 identical over 7 bases. The germline CDR1 and CDR2 sequences are SGHNT and YYREEE (reference sequence). The CDR3 is made up of 13 amino acids. Trimming removed 7 bases from V and 5 bases from J; junction bases left unmatched: 8. CDR3 nucleotides: TGTGCCAGCTCTTGGGGGGGACAGACTGAAGCTTTCTTT. Protein product: CASSWGGQTEAFF.

V and J are TRBV28 and TRBJ1-3; 7 bases fit TRBD1. This CDR3 comprises 15 residues. With V trimmed by 6 bases and J by 0 bases, 5 bases remained unmatched. In germline, CDR1 is MDHEN, CDR2 SYDVKM. The CDR3 DNA is TGTGCCAGCAGCCCAGGGGGGCTCTCTGGAAACACCATATATTTT. This gives the protein CASSPGGLSGNTIYF.

The chain couples TRBV4-3 to TRBJ1-2, with D uncertain. Looked up from germline, CDR1 is LGHNA and CDR2 is YSLEER. The V and J ends lost 2 bases and 3 bases respectively, with 10 bases between them. CDR3 length: 14 residues. DNA of the CDR3: TGCGCCAGCAGCCAATCAGCGGCTTACTATGGCTACACCTTC. It is translated as CASSQSAAYYGYTF.

The gene calls are TRBV6-5 and TRBJ1-2, with 9 bases identical to TRBD1. This CDR3 has 14 residues. Germline assignment: CDR1 MNHEY and CDR2 SVGAGI. Unmatched junction bases numbered 5, after V lost 2 bases and J lost 7 bases. The CDR3 spells CASSYTGTGIGYTF. The DNA for the CDR3 is TGTGCCAGCAGTTACACGGGGACAGGGATTGGCTACACCTTC.

Concerning this clone itself: The junction differs from germline at one of its ends, possibly a read error. The V call is TRBV7-9, the J call TRBJ2-1; D might be TRBD2 (6 bases). Germline-derived CDR1 and CDR2 are SEHNR and FQNEAQ (reference sequence). The CDR3 runs to 13 residues. The CDR3 nucleotides read TGTGCCAGCAGCTTAGCGCTAGAGACTAGTATAGTCTTC. Translated: CASSLALETSIVF.

V and J are TRBV6-5 and TRBJ2-5, with a possible D match to TRBD1 (5 bases). Gene TRBJ2-7 matches the end of the DNA better, so the J call may be wrong. The CDR3 is made up of 16 amino acids. Germline V gene data show CDR1 as MNHEY and CDR2 as SVGAGI. CDR3: CASSYSIQGPLNEQYF. The DNA of the CDR3 is TGTGCCAGCAGTTACTCGATTCAGGGTCCCCTCAACGAGCAGTACTTC.

The V and J genes are TRBV6-5 and TRBJ1-1; 8 bases line up with TRBD1. The CDR3 is 14 residues long. CDR1 is MNHEY, CDR2 SVGAGI, per germline. Trimming removed 4 bases from V and 7 bases from J; junction bases left unmatched: 8. The chain's CDR3 is CASSSQGALVEAFF. The CDR3, as DNA: TGTGCCAGCAGTTCCCAGGGGGCGCTTGTTGAAGCTTTCTTT.

This chain joins TRBV29-1 and TRBJ1-1; D remains ambiguous. Germline CDR1 SQVTM, CDR2 ANQGSEA. The CDR3 totals 10 residues. Between the trimmed V and J ends, which lost 7 bases and 1 base, there was a span of 4 bases. CDR3 bases: TGCAGCGCTCAGAACACTGAAGCTTTCTTT. It specifies CSAQNTEAFF.

The rearrangement uses TRBV28 and TRBJ1-2; 10 nucleotides align to TRBD1. Germline lookup yields CDR1 MDHEN and CDR2 SYDVKM. CDR3 length: 14 residues. The V gene end was trimmed by 6 bases and the J gene end by 8 bases; junction bases not matched to a gene: 9. The CDR3 protein is CASSSGTGVRGYTF. The CDR3 region has the DNA TGTGCCAGCAGCAGTGGGACAGGGGTTCGGGGCTACACCTTC.

The chain has TRBV7-6 and TRBJ2-2; D is ambiguous. The ends were cut back, 2 bases at V and 6 bases at J, with 19 bases in the middle. Germline-derived CDR1 and CDR2 are SGHVS and FNYEAQ. This CDR3 spans 17 amino acids. The CDR3 region is CASSLTPEDAAAGELFF. CDR3 bases: TGTGCCAGCAGCTTAACCCCAGAGGATGCGGCTGCCGGGGAGCTGTTTTTT.

This chain links TRBV6-1 with TRBJ2-1; 10 nucleotides match TRBD2. Trimming at V came to 6 bases and at J to 4 bases, leaving 3 bases not matched to a gene. CDR1 and CDR2 (germline): MNHNS, SASEGT. The CDR3 totals 14 residues. The CDR3 protein is CASSGTSVYNEQFF. CDR3 DNA: TGTGCCAGCAGCGGGACTAGCGTTTACAATGAGCAGTTCTTC.

The genes are TRBV6-5 and TRBJ1-5; D ambiguous. The V gene's germline CDR1 is MNHEY and CDR2 SVGAGI. Trimming took off 6 bases at V and 2 bases at J, with 8 bases between the two ends. CDR3 size: 13 residues. Written as DNA, the CDR3 is TGTGCCAGCAGAGAAAAGGGCAATCAGCCCCAGCATTTT. It specifies CASREKGNQPQHF.

This clone was seen just once. The gene calls are TRBV7-8 and TRBJ2-5; TRBD1 agrees at 7 bases. Judging by the DNA end, TRBJ2-7 fits better; the J call may be wrong. The germline V gene has CDR1 SGHVS and CDR2 FQNEAQ. The CDR3 length is 14 residues. The CDR3 region has the DNA TGTGCCAGCAGCGATTCCGGGACAGCCTACGAGCAGTACTTC. Translating gives CASSDSGTAYEQYF.

The genes are TRBV21-1 and TRBJ2-1; TRBD2, the D gene given by the table, was not confirmed from the DNA. TRBV21-1 is tagged as a pseudogene. The CDR3 has 18 residues. The CDR3 here is CASSNRPREPSSYNEQFF. The CDR3 coding sequence is TGTGCCAGCAGCAACCGGCCGCGGGAGCCAAGCTCCTACAATGAGCAGTTCTTC.

This clone has a single count. The chain couples TRBV7-6 to TRBJ2-2, with D possibly matching TRBD2 (5 bases). With 0 bases removed from V and 5 bases from J, the gap between germline ends came to 16 bases. Germline V gene sequence: CDR1 SGHVS, CDR2 FNYEAQ. The CDR3 sequence is 17 residues long. The CDR3: CASSLATTMGRTGELFF. CDR3 DNA: TGTGCCAGCAGCTTAGCTACGACTATGGGCAGGACCGGGGAGCTGTTTTTT.

This chain uses TRBV6-5 with TRBJ2-3, with D possibly matching TRBD1 (5 bases). CDR1 is MNHEY, CDR2 SVGAGI, per germline. The CDR3 sequence is 15 residues long. The germline V and J ends were trimmed by 5 bases and 1 base, with 13 bases remaining between them. In nucleotides, the CDR3 is TGTGCCAGCAGTCAGACAGTATCTCGCACAGATACGCAGTATTTT. This encodes CASSQTVSRTDTQYF.

The chain employs TRBV19 and TRBJ1-1, with D possibly matching TRBD1 (5 bases). CDR3 length: 14 residues. CDR1 LNHDA and CDR2 SQIVND come from the germline V gene (reference sequence). V gave up 6 bases and J gave up 5 bases, with 16 bases separating them. CDR3 bases: TGTGCCAGTAGACCAAGATCAGGGCTGACTGAAGCTTTCTTT. It encodes CASRPRSGLTEAFF.

CDR3 residues: CASSFFAGDYEQYF. As DNA, the CDR3 is TGTGCCAGCAGCTTCTTTGCAGGGGACTACGAGCAGTACTTC. V usage is TRBV11-2 and J usage is TRBJ2-7; TRBD1 is a possible D gene (6 bases). The CDR3 contains 14 residues. V was shortened by 3 bases and J by 3 bases, with 12 bases between the two germline ends. Germline CDR1 reads SGHAT; CDR2 reads FQNNGV.